This T cell receptor beta chain appears in the sequencing data of a study of blood T cell repertoires in COVID-19. The assay was immunoSEQ multiplex PCR, and TCRdb's table has in-frame clones only and misses some. Of some 290,000 clones detected, 90% appear once; the ten largest clones hold roughly 2.9%. Sequenced: peripheral blood. The clonotype originates from a woman in her twenties or thirties with COVID-19, enrolled during active disease.

CDR3 DNA sequence: TGTGCCAGCAGTCCGAGCCGACACTCCAACACTGAAGCTTTCTTT. It specifies CASSPSRHSNTEAFF. This chain connects TRBV28 to TRBJ1-1, with no clear D. The V gene's germline CDR1 is MDHEN and CDR2 SYDVKM. V dropped 5 bases and J dropped 2 bases, with 15 bases sitting between them. The CDR3 loop spans 15 amino acids.